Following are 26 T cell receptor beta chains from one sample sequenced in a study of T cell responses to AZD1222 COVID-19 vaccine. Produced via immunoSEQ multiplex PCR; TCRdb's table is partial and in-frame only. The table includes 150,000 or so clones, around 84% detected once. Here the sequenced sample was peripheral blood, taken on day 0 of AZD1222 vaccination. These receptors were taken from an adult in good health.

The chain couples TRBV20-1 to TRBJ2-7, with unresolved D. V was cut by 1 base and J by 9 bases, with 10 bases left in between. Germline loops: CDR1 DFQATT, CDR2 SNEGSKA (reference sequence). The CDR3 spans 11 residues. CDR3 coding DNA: TGCAGTGCTAGAGTTGATCCCTTGCAGTACTTC. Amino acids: CSARVDPLQYF.

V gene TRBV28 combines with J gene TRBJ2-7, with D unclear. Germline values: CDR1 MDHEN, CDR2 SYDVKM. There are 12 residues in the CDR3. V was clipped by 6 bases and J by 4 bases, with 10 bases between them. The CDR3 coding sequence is TGTGCCAGCAGACCGGACGAGTACGAGCAGTACTTC. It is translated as CASRPDEYEQYF.

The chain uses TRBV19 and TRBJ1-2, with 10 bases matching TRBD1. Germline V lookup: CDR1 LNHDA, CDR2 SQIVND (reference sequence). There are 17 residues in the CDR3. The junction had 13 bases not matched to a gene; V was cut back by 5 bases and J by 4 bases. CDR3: CASSFRQGAVGGYGYTF. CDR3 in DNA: TGTGCCAGTAGTTTTCGACAGGGGGCCGTCGGAGGCTATGGCTACACCTTC.

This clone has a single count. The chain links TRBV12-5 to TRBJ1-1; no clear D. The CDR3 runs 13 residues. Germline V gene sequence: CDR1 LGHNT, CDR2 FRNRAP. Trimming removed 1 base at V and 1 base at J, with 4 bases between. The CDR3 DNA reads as TGTGCTAGTGGTTTGGGCAGGAACACTGAAGCTTTCTTT. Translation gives CASGLGRNTEAFF.

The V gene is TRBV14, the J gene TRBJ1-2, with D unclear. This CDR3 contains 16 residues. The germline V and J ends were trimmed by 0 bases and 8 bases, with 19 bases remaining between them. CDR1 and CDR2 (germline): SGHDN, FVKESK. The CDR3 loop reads CASSQDMGPAAGGYTF. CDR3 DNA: TGTGCCAGCAGCCAAGATATGGGCCCGGCAGCGGGAGGCTACACCTTC.

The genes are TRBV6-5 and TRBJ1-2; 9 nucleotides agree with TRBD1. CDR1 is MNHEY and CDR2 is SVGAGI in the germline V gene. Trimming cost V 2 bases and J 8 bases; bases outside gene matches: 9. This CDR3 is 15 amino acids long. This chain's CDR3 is CASSYGGGQGNGYTF. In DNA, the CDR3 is TGTGCCAGCAGTTACGGTGGGGGACAGGGTAACGGCTACACCTTC.

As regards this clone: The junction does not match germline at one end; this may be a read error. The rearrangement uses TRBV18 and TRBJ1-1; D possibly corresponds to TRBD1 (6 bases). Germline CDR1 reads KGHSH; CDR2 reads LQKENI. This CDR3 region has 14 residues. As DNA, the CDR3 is TGTGCCAGTTCACTAGTGAGGGGGGCTGGTGAAGCTTTCTTT. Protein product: CASSLVRGAGEAFF.

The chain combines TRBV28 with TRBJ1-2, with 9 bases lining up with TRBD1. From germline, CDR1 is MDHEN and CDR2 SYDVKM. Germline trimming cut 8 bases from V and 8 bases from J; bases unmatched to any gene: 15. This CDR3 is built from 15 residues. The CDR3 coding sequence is TGTGCCAGCTCGACCCCCCCGGGACAGGGCTTCGGCTACACCTTC. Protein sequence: CASSTPPGQGFGYTF.

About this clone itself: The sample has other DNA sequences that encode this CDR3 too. CDR3 sequence: CASSPPGTDTQYF. The CDR3 nucleotides read TGTGCCAGCTCCCCGCCTGGGACAGATACGCAGTATTTT. V gene TRBV18 combines with J gene TRBJ2-3; D not resolved. Trimming left V 6 bases short and J 3 bases short, with 10 bases between. This CDR3 is built from 13 residues. CDR1 and CDR2 (germline): KGHSH, LQKENI.

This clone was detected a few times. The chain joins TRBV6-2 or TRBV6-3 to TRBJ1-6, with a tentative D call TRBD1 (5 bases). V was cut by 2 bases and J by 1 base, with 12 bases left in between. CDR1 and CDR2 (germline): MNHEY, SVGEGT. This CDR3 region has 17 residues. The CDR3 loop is CASSYGQSRSYNSPLHF. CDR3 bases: TGTGCCAGCAGTTACGGACAAAGCAGATCCTATAATTCACCCCTCCACTTT.

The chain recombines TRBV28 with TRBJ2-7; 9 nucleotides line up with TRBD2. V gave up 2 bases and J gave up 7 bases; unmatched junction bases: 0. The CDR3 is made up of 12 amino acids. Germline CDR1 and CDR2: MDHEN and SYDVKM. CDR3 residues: CASSLLAGEQYF. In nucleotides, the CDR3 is TGTGCCAGCAGTTTACTAGCGGGGGAGCAGTACTTC. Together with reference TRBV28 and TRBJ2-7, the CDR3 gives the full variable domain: DVKVTQSSRYLVKRTGEKVFLECVQDMDHENMFWYRQDPGLGLRLIYFSYDVKMKEKGDIPEGYSVSREKKERFSLILESASTNQTSMYLCASSLLAGEQYFGPGTRLTVT.

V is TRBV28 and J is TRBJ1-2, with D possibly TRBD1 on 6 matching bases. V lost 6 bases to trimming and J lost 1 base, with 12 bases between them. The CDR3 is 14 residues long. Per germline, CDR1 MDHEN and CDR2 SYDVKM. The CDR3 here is CASRTWTDNYGYTF. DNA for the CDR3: TGTGCCAGCAGGACATGGACAGATAACTATGGCTACACCTTC.

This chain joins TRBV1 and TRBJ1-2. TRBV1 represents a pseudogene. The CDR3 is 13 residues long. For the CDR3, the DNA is TGCACCAGCAGCCCTCGCCTGGGAGGTGGCTACACCTTC. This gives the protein CTSSPRLGGGYTF.

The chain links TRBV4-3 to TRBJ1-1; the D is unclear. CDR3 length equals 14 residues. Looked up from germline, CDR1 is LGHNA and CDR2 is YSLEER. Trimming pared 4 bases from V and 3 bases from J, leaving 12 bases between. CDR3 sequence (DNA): TGCGCCAGCAGCCCGTCAGAGAGTTACACTGAAGCTTTCTTT. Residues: CASSPSESYTEAFF.

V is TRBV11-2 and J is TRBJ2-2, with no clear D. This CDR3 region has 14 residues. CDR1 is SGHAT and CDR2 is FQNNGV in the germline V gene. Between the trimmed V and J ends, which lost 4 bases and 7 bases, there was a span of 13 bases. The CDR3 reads CASSSALHSGELFF. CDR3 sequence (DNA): TGTGCCAGCAGCTCCGCCCTACACAGCGGGGAGCTGTTTTTT.

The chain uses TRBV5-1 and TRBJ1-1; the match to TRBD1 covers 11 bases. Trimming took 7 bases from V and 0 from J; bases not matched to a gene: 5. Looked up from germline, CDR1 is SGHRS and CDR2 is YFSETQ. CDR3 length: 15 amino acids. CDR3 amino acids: CASGRDRGLNTEAFF. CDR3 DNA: TGCGCCAGCGGAAGGGACAGGGGGTTGAACACTGAAGCTTTCTTT.

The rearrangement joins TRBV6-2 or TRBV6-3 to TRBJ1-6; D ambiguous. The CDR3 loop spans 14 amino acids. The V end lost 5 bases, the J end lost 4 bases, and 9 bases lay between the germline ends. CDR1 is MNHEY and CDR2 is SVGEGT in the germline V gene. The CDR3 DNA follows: TGTGCCAGCAGTAATCCTGAGTATAATTCACCCCTCCACTTT. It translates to CASSNPEYNSPLHF.

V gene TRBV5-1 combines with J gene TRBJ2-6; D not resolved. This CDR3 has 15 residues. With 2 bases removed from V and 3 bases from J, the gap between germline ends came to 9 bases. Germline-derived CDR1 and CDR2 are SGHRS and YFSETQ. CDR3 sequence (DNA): TGCGCCAGCAGCTTCCCTATGAGTGGGGCCAACGTCCTGACTTTC. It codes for CASSFPMSGANVLTF.

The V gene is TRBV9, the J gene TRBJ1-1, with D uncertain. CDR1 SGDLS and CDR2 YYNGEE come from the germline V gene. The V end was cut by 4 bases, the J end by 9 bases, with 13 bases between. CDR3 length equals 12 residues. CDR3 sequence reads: CASSPPSAQAFF. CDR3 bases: TGTGCCAGCAGCCCGCCCTCGGCCCAAGCTTTCTTT.

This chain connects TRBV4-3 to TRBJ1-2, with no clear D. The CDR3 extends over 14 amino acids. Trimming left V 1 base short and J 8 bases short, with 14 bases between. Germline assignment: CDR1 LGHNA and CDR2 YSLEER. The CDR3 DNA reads TGCGCCAGCAGCCAAGGGAGCGGAATTCCAGGCTACACCTTC. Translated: CASSQGSGIPGYTF.

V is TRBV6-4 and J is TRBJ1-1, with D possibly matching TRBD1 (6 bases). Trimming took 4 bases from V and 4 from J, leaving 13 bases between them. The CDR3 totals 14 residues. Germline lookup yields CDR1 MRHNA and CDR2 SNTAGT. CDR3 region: CASSVVRGATEAFF. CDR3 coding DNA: TGTGCCAGCAGTGTTGTAAGGGGGGCCACTGAAGCTTTCTTT.

The CDR3 is CASSPGTSGELFF. The CDR3 DNA reads as TGTGCCAGCAGCCCAGGTACAAGCGGGGAGCTGTTTTTT. The chain links TRBV13 to TRBJ2-2, with D unresolved. V was shortened by 5 bases and J by 7 bases, with 11 bases between the two germline ends. This CDR3 has 13 amino acids. CDR1 is PRHDT and CDR2 is FYEKMQ in the germline V gene (reference sequence).

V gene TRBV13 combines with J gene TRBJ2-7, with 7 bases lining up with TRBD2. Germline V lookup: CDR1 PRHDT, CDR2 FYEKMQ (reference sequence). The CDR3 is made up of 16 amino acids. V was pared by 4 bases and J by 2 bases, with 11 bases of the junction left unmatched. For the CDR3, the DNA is TGTGCCAGCAGCTCCACCCCAGCGGGACTAACCTACGAGCAGTACTTC. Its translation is CASSSTPAGLTYEQYF.

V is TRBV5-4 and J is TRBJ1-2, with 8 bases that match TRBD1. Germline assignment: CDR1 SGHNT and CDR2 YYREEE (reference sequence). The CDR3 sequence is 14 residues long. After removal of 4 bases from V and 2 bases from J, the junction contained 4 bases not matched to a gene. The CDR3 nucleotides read TGTGCCAGCAGCCAGGGACAGGACAACTATGGCTACACCTTC. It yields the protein CASSQGQDNYGYTF.

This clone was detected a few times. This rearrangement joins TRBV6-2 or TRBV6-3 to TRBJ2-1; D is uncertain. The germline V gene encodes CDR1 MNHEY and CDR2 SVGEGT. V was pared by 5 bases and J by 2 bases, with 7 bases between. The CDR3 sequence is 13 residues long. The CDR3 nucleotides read TGTGCCAGCAGTCAGTGGACCTACAATGAGCAGTTCTTC. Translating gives CASSQWTYNEQFF.

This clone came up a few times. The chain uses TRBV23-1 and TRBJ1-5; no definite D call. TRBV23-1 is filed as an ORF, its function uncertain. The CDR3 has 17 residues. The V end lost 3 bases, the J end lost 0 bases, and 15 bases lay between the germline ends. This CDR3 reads CASSQDRYLNSNQPQHF. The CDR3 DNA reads TGCGCCAGCAGTCAGGATCGTTACCTGAATAGCAATCAGCCCCAGCATTTT.